These 10 T cell receptor beta chains originate from one sample sequenced in a study of shared clonotypes between healthy human individuals. Only CD45RO-negative cells positively selected for CCR7 counted as naive CD8 cells, so terminally differentiated effector memory CD45RA+ cells were excluded. The table came from immunoSEQ multiplex PCR; TCRdb's copy has only in-frame clones and leaves some out. The table has more than 2 million clones, about 94% seen once. Sequenced: naive CD8+ T cells from PBMCs. These receptors all come from a man in his late teens or twenties in good health. Some clones in this sample may be carry-over from other donors' samples.

V is TRBV28 and J is TRBJ1-5; 8 nucleotides line up with TRBD1. Germline loops: CDR1 MDHEN, CDR2 SYDVKM. The J segment lost 6 bases and the V segment lost 7 bases, leaving 11 bases of the junction unmatched. The CDR3 length is 15 residues. CDR3 in amino acids: CASTHQGAKGQPQHF. The DNA for the CDR3 is TGTGCCAGCACTCACCAGGGGGCCAAGGGTCAGCCCCAGCATTTT.

This rearrangement joins TRBV10-3 to TRBJ2-1; a possible D gene is TRBD2 (6 bases). CDR1 ENHRY and CDR2 SYGVKD come from the germline V gene. V shed 2 bases and J shed 5 bases, with 13 bases lying between them. The CDR3 spans 15 residues. The CDR3 region has the DNA TGTGCCATCAGTGAGGGAGGGCAACGCGACAATGAGCAGTTCTTC. Its protein is CAISEGGQRDNEQFF.

The rearrangement joins TRBV5-1 to TRBJ2-3; 9 nucleotides line up with TRBD2. The CDR3 sequence is 15 residues long. The J segment lost 6 bases and the V segment lost 5 bases, leaving 10 bases of the junction unmatched. Germline V gene lookup returns CDR1 SGHRS and CDR2 YFSETQ. As DNA, the CDR3 is TGCGCCAGCAGAACCGGGACTAGCAAAAAGGATACGCAGTATTTT. Translating gives CASRTGTSKKDTQYF.

The rearrangement joins TRBV19 to TRBJ2-3; D is uncertain. Looked up from germline, CDR1 is LNHDA and CDR2 is SQIVND (reference sequence). V lost 0 bases to trimming and J lost 4 bases, with 5 bases between them. CDR3 length: 13 residues. This CDR3 is CASSIDHPDTQYF. In DNA form, the CDR3 reads TGTGCCAGTAGTATAGATCACCCAGATACGCAGTATTTT.

The rearrangement links TRBV2 to TRBJ2-1; 7 bases line up with TRBD2. CDR1 and CDR2 from the germline V gene are SNHLY and FYNNEI. This CDR3 is built from 18 residues. Trimming removed 1 base from V and 4 bases from J; junction bases left unmatched: 13. The CDR3 coding sequence is TGTGCCAGCAGTGAAGTGGTGGGAGGGAAGTTGGTTTACAATGAGCAGTTCTTC. It encodes CASSEVVGGKLVYNEQFF.

The V and J genes are TRBV27 and TRBJ2-4; D might be TRBD1 or TRBD2, each matching 6 bases. Deletions cut 6 bases from V and 1 base from J, with 16 bases between. CDR1 and CDR2 (germline): MNHEY, SMNVEV (reference sequence). The CDR3 consists of 16 residues. The CDR3 here is CASSYLGGLAKNIQYF. CDR3 nucleotides: TGTGCCAGCAGCTACCTCGGGGGCTTGGCCAAAAACATTCAGTACTTC.

J is TRBJ2-2 and V is TRBV7-8; D is possibly TRBD2 (6 bases). The CDR3 is 15 residues long. CDR1 is SGHVS, CDR2 FQNEAQ, per germline. Trimming cost V 8 bases and J 1 base, with 14 bases left between them. DNA for the CDR3: TGTGCCAGCTATCCATCGGGACTGAACACCGGGGAGCTGTTTTTT. It yields the protein CASYPSGLNTGELFF.

The V gene is TRBV18, the J gene TRBJ2-1, with D uncertain. CDR3 length equals 13 residues. Germline V gene lookup returns CDR1 KGHSH and CDR2 LQKENI. V was shortened by 6 bases and J by 10 bases, with 16 bases between the two germline ends. CDR3 DNA sequence: TGTGCCAGCTCGCATACTACGACTGAAGAGCAGTTCTTC. Encoded protein: CASSHTTTEEQFF.

This sequence joins TRBV29-1 and TRBJ2-7; 8 bases match TRBD1. CDR3 size: 13 residues. The ends lost 5 bases at V and 6 bases at J; junction bases unmatched: 9. CDR1 and CDR2 (germline): SQVTM, ANQGSEA. CDR3 in DNA: TGCAGCGTTCGGGGTCAGGGGGCGGGCGAGCAGTACTTC. It is translated as CSVRGQGAGEQYF.

V and J are TRBV9 and TRBJ1-3, with D maybe TRBD1 (6 bases). Trimming removed 3 bases from V and 4 bases from J, with 14 bases in between. The CDR3 runs to 15 residues. Germline V gene lookup returns CDR1 SGDLS and CDR2 YYNGEE. The CDR3 bases are TGTGCCAGCAGCGAACAGGGAGCAGGAGGAAACACCATATATTTT. This sequence encodes CASSEQGAGGNTIYF.